Below, one T cell receptor beta chain is given with its context. This clonotype was detected many times. It lacks a known antigen. The input lacks base qualities; no much larger clone sits a single base away. Ficoll-Paque density gradient centrifugation was the method used to isolate PBMCs. From a lookup of the germline V gene, CDR1 and CDR2 are SQVTM and ANQGSEA. Germline trimming amounts to 1 base on V and 3 bases on J, with 5 as the count of junction bases outside the gene matches. The CDR3, cysteine through phenylalanine, is 15 amino acids long. Just the 45-base CDR3 DNA is kept, in frame starting at base 1. This specimen comes from a study of T-cell memory formation after mild COVID-19 (dated by TCRdb to the early 2020s). Regarding the research as a whole: Most TCR sequence clusters were specific to one of the two donors. The cohort comprised two young, previously healthy adult volunteers, one female and one male. In two donors, T-cell clones that expanded and contracted after mild COVID-19 were followed by sequencing TCRalpha and TCRbeta repertoires longitudinally. General findings and caveats noted by the study authors: Balanced CD4/CD8 phenotypes were observed for clones contracting from day 15 to 85, whereas a bias towards CD4+ was observed for a second wave of clones expanding from day 15 to 37. Some responding clones were detected in pre-infection memory, suggesting pre-existing cross-reactive memory T cells joined the SARS-CoV-2 response. SARS-CoV-2 specificity was not confirmed for the second-wave clones peaking on day 37. Only a couple of mild cases were covered by the study, and larger cohorts that include severe cases with pre-infection samples were considered necessary. Contracting CD4+ clones turned up mainly in the CM and EM memory subsets, whereas EMRA was where CD8+ clones were enriched.

Instrument on record: Illumina NovaSeq 6000. TCRalpha and TCRbeta cDNA libraries were constructed by 5'RACE with constant-segment primers, with sample barcodes and unique molecular identifiers being introduced. Trizol reagent was used to extract RNA from every sample. Amplification of the libraries took two PCR steps, and the second step added a second sample barcode plus Illumina TruSeq adapters. The libraries were sequenced on an Illumina NovaSeq using 2 x 150 bp paired-end reads. On the study's bioinformatics: With migec v1.2.7, reads were demultiplexed and then collapsed into UMI-guided consensus sequences. With mixcr v2.1.11, UMI consensuses were aligned to TRA and TRB V and J templates and assembled into clonotypes. A clonotype was counted as expanded or contracted only when both edgeR and NoisET called the clonotype significant, with the noise models trained on biological replicates. edgeR calls used a false discovery rate-adjusted p below 0.01 and a log2 fold-change threshold of 1. PCA with hierarchical clustering of max-normalized trajectories of the 1000 most abundant clonotypes was used as exploratory dynamics analysis. Separately sequenced CD4+ and CD8+ repertoires were used to assign a CD4 or CD8 phenotype to each responding clone. TCRdb reanalyzed the raw reads on its own, using fastp at Q25 for trimming and MiXCR for clone calling, and kept in-frame beta chains. When rows share a CDR3 protein, they turn into one entry using the most common DNA and genes. Here the V and J calls rest on TCRdb's processing, not on the authors' analysis. The sample table records fewer than 50,000 distinct CDR3 sequences; over 6.5% of these occur just once. The ten largest clonotypes hold 0.79% of the sample.

The receptor was isolated from an adult who had mild COVID-19 (a few samples of this study predate the infection). The sample titles of this study are shuffled in the database, so cell type and time point are left out. Source material: PBMCs or a T cell subset sorted from them (not recorded which). The V and J segments used are TRBV29-1 and TRBJ2-1, with 8 junctional bases fitting TRBD1. The DNA reads TGCAGCGTTGAAGCACAGGGGGGTGGCTACAATGAGCAGTTCTTC. The encoded protein is CSVEAQGGGYNEQFF.